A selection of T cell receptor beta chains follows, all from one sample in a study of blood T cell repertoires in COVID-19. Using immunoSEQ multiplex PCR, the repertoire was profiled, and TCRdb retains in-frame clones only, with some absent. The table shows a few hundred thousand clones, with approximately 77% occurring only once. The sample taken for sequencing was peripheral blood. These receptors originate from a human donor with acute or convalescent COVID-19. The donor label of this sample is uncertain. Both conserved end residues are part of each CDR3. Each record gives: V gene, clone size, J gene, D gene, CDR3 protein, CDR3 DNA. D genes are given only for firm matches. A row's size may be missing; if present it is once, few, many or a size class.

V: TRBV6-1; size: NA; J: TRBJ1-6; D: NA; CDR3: CASSEARGRNSPLHF; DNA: TGTGCCAGCAGTGAAGCACGGGGAAGGAATTCACCCCTCCACTTT
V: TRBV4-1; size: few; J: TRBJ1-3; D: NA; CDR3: CASSPRWGAGNTIYF; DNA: TGCGCCAGCAGCCCCCGATGGGGGGCTGGAAACACCATATATTTT
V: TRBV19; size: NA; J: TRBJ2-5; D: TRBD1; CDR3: CASSPSGQGLGRTQYF; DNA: TGTGCCAGTAGTCCGTCGGGACAGGGGCTGGGAAGGACCCAGTACTTC
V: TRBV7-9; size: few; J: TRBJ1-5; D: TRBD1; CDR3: CASSQGVGNQPQHF; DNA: TGTGCCAGCAGCCAGGGGGTAGGCAATCAGCCCCAGCATTTT
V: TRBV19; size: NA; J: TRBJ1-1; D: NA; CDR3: CASSSTGTRNTEAFF; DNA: TGTGCCAGTAGTTCCACCGGGACAAGGAACACTGAAGCTTTCTTT
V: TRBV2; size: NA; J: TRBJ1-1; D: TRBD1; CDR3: CASRPGTGTFTEAFF; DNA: TGTGCCAGCAGACCCGGGACAGGGACCTTTACTGAAGCTTTCTTT
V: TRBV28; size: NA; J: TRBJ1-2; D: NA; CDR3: CASTSGLDGYTF; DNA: TGTGCCAGCACCTCAGGGCTGGATGGCTACACCTTC
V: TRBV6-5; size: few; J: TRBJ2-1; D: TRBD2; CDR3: CASSRGGAYEQFF; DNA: TGTGCCAGCAGTCGGGGGGGTGCGTATGAGCAGTTCTTC
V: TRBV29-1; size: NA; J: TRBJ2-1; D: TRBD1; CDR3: CSATDRVGEQFF; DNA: TGCAGCGCCACGGACAGGGTAGGTGAGCAGTTCTTC
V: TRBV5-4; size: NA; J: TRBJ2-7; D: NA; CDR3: CASSPVGSSYEQYF; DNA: TGTGCCAGCAGCCCGGTGGGGAGCTCCTACGAGCAGTACTTC
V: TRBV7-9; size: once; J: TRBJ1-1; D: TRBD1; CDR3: CASSFLGQGTEAFF; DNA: TGTGCCAGCAGCTTCCTCGGACAGGGCACTGAAGCTTTCTTT
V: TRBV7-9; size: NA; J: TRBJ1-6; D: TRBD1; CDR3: CASSSAQGEERNSPLHF; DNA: TGTGCCAGCAGCTCCGCTCAGGGGGAGGAGCGCAATTCACCCCTCCACTTT
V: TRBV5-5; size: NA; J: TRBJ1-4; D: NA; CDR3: CASFGGAVGEKLFF; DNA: TGTGCCAGCTTCGGGGGAGCAGTAGGAGAAAAACTGTTTTTT
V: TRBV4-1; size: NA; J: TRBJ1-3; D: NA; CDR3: CASSQAGTGTGNTIYF; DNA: TGCGCCAGCAGCCAAGCCGGTACAGGCACTGGAAACACCATATATTTT
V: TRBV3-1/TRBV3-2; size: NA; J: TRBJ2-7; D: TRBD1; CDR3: CASSQVQGYEQYF; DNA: TGTGCCAGCAGCCAAGTACAGGGGTACGAGCAGTACTTC
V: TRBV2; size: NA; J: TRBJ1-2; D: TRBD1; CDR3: CAGWDRSNYGYTF; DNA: TGTGCCGGGTGGGACAGAAGTAACTATGGCTACACCTTC
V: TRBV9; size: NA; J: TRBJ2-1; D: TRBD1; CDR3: CASSVVSQGVGDEQFF; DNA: TGTGCCAGCAGCGTAGTATCCCAGGGGGTCGGGGATGAGCAGTTCTTC
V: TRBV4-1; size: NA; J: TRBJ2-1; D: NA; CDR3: CASSRAQGDEQFF; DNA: TGCGCCAGCAGCCGGGCCCAGGGCGATGAGCAGTTCTTC
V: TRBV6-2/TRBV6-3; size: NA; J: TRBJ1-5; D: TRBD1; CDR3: CASSYSGQGGPQHF; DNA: TGTGCCAGCAGTTACTCTGGACAGGGAGGACCCCAGCATTTT
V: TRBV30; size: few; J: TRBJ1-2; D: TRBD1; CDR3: CAWSGGGTGLHGYGYTF; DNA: TGTGCCTGGAGCGGGGGAGGGACAGGCCTCCACGGCTATGGCTACACCTTC
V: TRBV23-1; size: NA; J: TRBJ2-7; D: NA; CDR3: CASSHLRPKRTYEQYF; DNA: TGCGCCAGCAGTCACCTCCGCCCGAAGCGGACCTACGAGCAGTACTTC
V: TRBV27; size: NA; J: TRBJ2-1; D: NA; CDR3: CASRGASSYNEQFF; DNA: TGTGCCAGCCGGGGGGCCAGCTCCTACAATGAGCAGTTCTTC
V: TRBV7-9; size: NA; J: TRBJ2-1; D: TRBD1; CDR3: CASSIGQGGEQFF; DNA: TGTGCCAGCAGCATCGGACAGGGCGGTGAGCAGTTCTTC
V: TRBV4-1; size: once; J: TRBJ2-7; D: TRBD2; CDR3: CASSQEAGVGYEQYF; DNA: TGCGCCAGCAGCCAAGAGGCGGGGGTGGGCTACGAGCAGTACTTC
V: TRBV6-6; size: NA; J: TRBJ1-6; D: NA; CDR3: CASSYSAGSPLHF; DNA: TGTGCCAGCAGTTATTCCGCGGGATCACCCCTCCACTTT
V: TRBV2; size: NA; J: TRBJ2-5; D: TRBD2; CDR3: CASSDPGGGASETQYF; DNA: TGTGCCAGCAGTGATCCCGGCGGGGGAGCCAGTGAGACCCAGTACTTC
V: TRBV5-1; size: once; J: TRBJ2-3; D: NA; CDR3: CASSFGSGLDTQYF; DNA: TGCGCCAGCAGCTTCGGGAGCGGTCTCGATACGCAGTATTTT
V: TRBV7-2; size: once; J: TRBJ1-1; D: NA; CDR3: CASSLTRQLNTEAFF; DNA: TGTGCCAGCAGCTTAACTAGGCAACTGAACACTGAAGCTTTCTTT
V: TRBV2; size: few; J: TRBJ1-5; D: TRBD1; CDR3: CASSTGQGYQPQHF; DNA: TGTGCCAGCAGCACCGGACAGGGTTATCAGCCCCAGCATTTT
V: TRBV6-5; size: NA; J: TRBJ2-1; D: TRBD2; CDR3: CASSYTSALYNEQFF; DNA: TGTGCCAGCAGTTACACTAGCGCACTTTACAATGAGCAGTTCTTC
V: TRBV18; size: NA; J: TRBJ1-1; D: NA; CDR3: CASSQDLAGGTEAFF; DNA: TGTGCCAGCTCACAGGATCTCGCCGGGGGGACTGAAGCTTTCTTT
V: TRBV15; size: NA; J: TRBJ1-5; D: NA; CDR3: CATSLLRGPQHF; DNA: TGTGCCACCAGCCTTCTCAGGGGGCCCCAGCATTTT
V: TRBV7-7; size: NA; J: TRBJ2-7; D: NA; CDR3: CASSSEEGPRDEQYF; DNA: TGTGCCAGCAGCTCCGAGGAAGGCCCCCGTGACGAGCAGTACTTC
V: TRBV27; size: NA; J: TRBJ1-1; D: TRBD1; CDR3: CASSPTGTGNTEAFF; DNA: TGTGCCAGCAGCCCTACCGGGACAGGGAACACTGAAGCTTTCTTT